This is a list of T cell receptor beta chains from one sample in a study of CD8 T cells in ankylosing spondylitis. TCRdb re-called the 5' RACE reads through MiXCR, storing one row per CDR3 protein. Here the sample spans tens of thousands of distinct CDR3 sequences, 2.7% being singletons. The source material was blood, either unsorted or a sorted T cell fraction (not recorded which). These receptors came from a male donor with ankylosing spondylitis or in good health (not recorded which). CDR3s include the opening cysteine and the closing phenylalanine or tryptophan. A D gene is named only where the DNA matches it firmly. Where a row states a size, it is once, few, many or the class of an expanded clone; other rows omit it.

D	V	J	size	CDR3	DNA
TRBD2	TRBV9	TRBJ2-3	many	CASSALSGRSADTQYF	TGTGCCAGCAGCGCCCTAAGCGGGAGGAGTGCAGATACGCAGTATTTT
NA	TRBV9	TRBJ2-1	many	CASSVGLADSYNEQFF	TGTGCCAGCAGCGTAGGGCTAGCCGACTCCTACAATGAGCAGTTCTTC
NA	TRBV9	TRBJ1-3	many	CASSGFGGDTIYF	TGTGCCAGCAGCGGATTCGGAGGGGACACCATATATTTT
NA	TRBV9	TRBJ2-1	many	CASSIQEGNEQFF	TGTGCCAGCAGCATACAGGAAGGGAATGAGCAGTTCTTC
NA	TRBV9	TRBJ2-3	many	CASSVESGNTDTQYF	TGTGCCAGCAGCGTAGAAAGCGGCAACACAGATACGCAGTATTTT
NA	TRBV9	TRBJ1-1	many	CASSVDGGMNTEAFF	TGTGCCAGCAGCGTAGACGGCGGGATGAACACTGAAGCTTTCTTT
NA	TRBV9	TRBJ2-3	many	CASSDLRDASDTQYF	TGTGCCAGCAGCGACCTCCGGGACGCCTCAGATACGCAGTATTTT
TRBD1	TRBV9	TRBJ2-2	many	CASSVGRTGTGPSNTGELFF	TGTGCCAGCAGCGTAGGGCGAACCGGGACAGGCCCCTCGAACACCGGGGAGCTGTTTTTT
NA	TRBV9	TRBJ1-1	many	CASSPTPGGQGGGAFF	TGTGCCAGCAGCCCCACTCCGGGGGGGCAGGGAGGGGGAGCTTTCTTT
NA	TRBV9	TRBJ2-7	many	CASSAYGVGEQYF	TGTGCCAGCAGCGCATACGGGGTAGGCGAGCAGTACTTC
NA	TRBV9	TRBJ2-2	many	CASSVNSLGFRGNTGELFF	TGTGCCAGCAGCGTAAATTCCCTCGGTTTCCGGGGAAACACCGGGGAGCTGTTTTTT
NA	TRBV9	TRBJ2-1	many	CASSVGLPSGEQFF	TGTGCCAGCAGCGTAGGACTCCCGAGTGGTGAGCAGTTCTTC
TRBD2	TRBV9	TRBJ2-5	many	CASTRTSGQETQYF	TGTGCCAGCACCCGGACTAGCGGCCAAGAGACCCAGTACTTC
NA	TRBV9	TRBJ1-3	many	CASSGGTPGNTIYF	TGTGCCAGCAGCGGCGGGACTCCTGGAAACACCATATATTTT
NA	TRBV9	TRBJ1-1	many	CASSVVGSLNTEAFF	TGTGCCAGCAGCGTAGTGGGCAGTCTGAACACTGAAGCTTTCTTT
NA	TRBV9	TRBJ2-5	many	CASSVAGTRETQYF	TGTGCCAGCAGCGTAGCGGGGACCAGGGAGACCCAGTACTTC
TRBD2	TRBV9	TRBJ2-3	many	CASSGLAGDTQYF	TGTGCCAGCAGCGGACTAGCGGGGGATACGCAGTATTTT
TRBD1	TRBV9	TRBJ1-1	many	CASSDGTVRTEAFF	TGTGCCAGCAGCGACGGGACAGTGAGAACTGAAGCTTTCTTT
NA	TRBV9	TRBJ2-3	medium-sized	CASSVGGASTDTQYF	TGTGCCAGCAGCGTTGGCGGGGCTAGCACAGATACGCAGTATTTT
NA	TRBV9	TRBJ2-6	many	CASSLGVSGANVLTF	TGTGCCAGCAGCTTAGGAGTTTCTGGGGCCAACGTCCTGACTTTC
TRBD1	TRBV9	TRBJ2-2	many	CASSARTGDHTGELFF	TGTGCCAGCAGCGCAAGGACAGGGGATCACACCGGGGAGCTGTTTTTT
TRBD2	TRBV9	TRBJ2-7	many	CASSKTSGLAYEQYF	TGTGCCAGCAGCAAAACTAGCGGACTGGCCTACGAGCAGTACTTC
NA	TRBV9	TRBJ2-7	many	CASSKDSSYEQYF	TGTGCCAGCAGCAAAGACAGCTCCTACGAGCAGTACTTC
NA	TRBV9	TRBJ2-6	many	CASSVASATSSGANVLTF	TGTGCCAGCAGCGTAGCCTCCGCCACTTCCTCTGGGGCCAACGTCCTGACTTTC
NA	TRBV9	TRBJ1-1	many	CASSPSPENTEAFF	TGTGCCAGCAGCCCATCACCTGAGAACACTGAAGCTTTCTTT
NA	TRBV9	TRBJ2-1	NA	CASSVSASLPHNEQFF	TGTGCCAGCAGCGTATCGGCTAGTCTACCTCACAATGAGCAGTTCTTC
TRBD2	TRBV9	TRBJ2-5	many	CASSPRGLVETQYF	TGTGCCAGCAGCCCGCGGGGGTTGGTGGAGACCCAGTACTTC
NA	TRBV9	TRBJ2-2	many	CASSVVREGGELFF	TGTGCCAGCAGCGTCGTGAGAGAAGGCGGGGAGCTGTTTTTT
TRBD2	TRBV9	TRBJ2-1	many	CASSVEGTSGRNEQFF	TGTGCCAGCAGCGTAGAGGGGACTAGCGGGAGGAATGAGCAGTTCTTC
TRBD2	TRBV9	TRBJ2-2	many	CASSAEGLAANTGELFF	TGTGCCAGCAGCGCCGAGGGGCTAGCGGCGAACACCGGGGAGCTGTTTTTT
NA	TRBV9	TRBJ2-7	many	CASSAAGAGTYEQYF	TGTGCCAGCAGCGCCGCAGGGGCGGGAACCTACGAGCAGTACTTC
NA	TRBV9	TRBJ2-3	many	CASSVATIGLGADTQYF	TGTGCCAGCAGCGTAGCTACGATAGGACTCGGGGCAGATACGCAGTATTTT
NA	TRBV9	TRBJ2-7	many	CASSVGGPAWEQYF	TGTGCCAGCAGCGTAGGGGGCCCGGCCTGGGAGCAGTACTTC
TRBD2	TRBV9	TRBJ2-2	many	CASSASGSNTGELFF	TGTGCCAGCTCGGCTAGCGGGAGTAACACCGGGGAGCTGTTTTTT
TRBD1	TRBV9	TRBJ2-1	many	CASSVDRGNEQFF	TGTGCCAGCAGCGTAGACAGGGGCAATGAGCAGTTCTTC
NA	TRBV9	TRBJ2-6	few	CASSVGGVSGANVLTF	TGTGCCAGCAGCGTAGGGGGAGTCTCTGGGGCCAACGTCCTGACTTTC
NA	TRBV9	TRBJ2-5	many	CASSTTVGKGETQYF	TGTGCCAGCAGCACAACTGTAGGGAAGGGGGAGACCCAGTACTTC
TRBD1	TRBV9	TRBJ2-7	many	CASSGARDRGTQQYF	TGTGCCAGCAGCGGGGCCCGGGACAGGGGTACCCAGCAGTACTTC
TRBD2	TRBV9	TRBJ2-5	many	CASSATSGRKETQYF	TGTGCCAGCAGTGCGACTAGCGGGAGAAAGGAGACCCAGTACTTC
TRBD2	TRBV9	TRBJ2-7	many	CASSPDSGLAGDEQYF	TGTGCCAGCAGCCCCGATTCGGGACTAGCGGGAGACGAGCAGTACTTC
TRBD2	TRBV9	TRBJ2-5	many	CASSVTGAGGLEETQYF	TGTGCCAGCAGCGTAACGGGTGCGGGAGGTTTGGAAGAGACCCAGTACTTC
TRBD1	TRBV9	TRBJ2-2	many	CASSRDRGNTGELFF	TGTGCCAGCAGCCGTGACAGGGGGAACACCGGGGAGCTGTTTTTT
NA	TRBV9	TRBJ2-2	many	CASSPRKNTGELFF	TGTGCCAGCAGCCCCAGAAAGAACACCGGGGAGCTGTTTTTT
TRBD2	TRBV9	TRBJ2-1	NA	CATSVVAGDNEQFF	TGTGCCACCAGCGTAGTAGCGGGGGACAATGAGCAGTTCTTC
TRBD1	TRBV9	TRBJ2-1	many	CASSPRQGSYNEQFF	TGTGCCAGCAGCCCCAGACAGGGTTCCTACAATGAGCAGTTCTTC
TRBD2	TRBV9	TRBJ2-7	many	CASSPRRAGTSGYEQYF	TGTGCCAGCAGCCCCCGCCGGGCCGGGACTAGCGGCTACGAGCAGTACTTC
NA	TRBV21-1	TRBJ2-1	many	CASSKGGKGGPSYNEQFF	TGTGCCAGCAGCAAAGGGGGAAAGGGGGGACCCTCCTACAATGAGCAGTTCTTC
TRBD1	TRBV9	TRBJ2-2	many	CASSTRQGNTGELFF	TGTGCCAGCAGCACCAGACAGGGCAACACCGGGGAGCTGTTTTTT
NA	TRBV9	TRBJ2-1	many	CASSVAGRYNEQFF	TGTGCCAGCAGCGTAGCGGGCCGCTACAATGAGCAGTTCTTC
NA	TRBV9	TRBJ1-6	many	CASSATQRNSPLHF	TGTGCCAGCAGCGCGACCCAGCGCAATTCACCCCTCCACTTT
TRBD1	TRBV9	TRBJ2-7	many	CASSQRTGMNEQYF	TGTGCCAGCAGCCAAAGGACAGGGATGAACGAGCAGTACTTC
NA	TRBV9	TRBJ1-2	many	CASSPSAADIYGYTF	TGTGCCAGCAGCCCCAGCGCGGCAGACATCTATGGCTACACCTTC
TRBD1	TRBV9	TRBJ2-2	many	CASSVAGQTLNTGELFF	TGTGCCAGCAGCGTAGCGGGACAGACCTTGAACACCGGGGAGCTGTTTTTT
TRBD2	TRBV9	TRBJ2-5	many	CASSVAAGVEETQYF	TGTGCCAGCAGCGTGGCAGCGGGAGTAGAAGAGACCCAGTACTTC
NA	TRBV9	TRBJ2-3	many	CASSGYGTSTDTQYF	TGTGCCAGCAGCGGCTATGGGACTAGCACAGATACGCAGTATTTT